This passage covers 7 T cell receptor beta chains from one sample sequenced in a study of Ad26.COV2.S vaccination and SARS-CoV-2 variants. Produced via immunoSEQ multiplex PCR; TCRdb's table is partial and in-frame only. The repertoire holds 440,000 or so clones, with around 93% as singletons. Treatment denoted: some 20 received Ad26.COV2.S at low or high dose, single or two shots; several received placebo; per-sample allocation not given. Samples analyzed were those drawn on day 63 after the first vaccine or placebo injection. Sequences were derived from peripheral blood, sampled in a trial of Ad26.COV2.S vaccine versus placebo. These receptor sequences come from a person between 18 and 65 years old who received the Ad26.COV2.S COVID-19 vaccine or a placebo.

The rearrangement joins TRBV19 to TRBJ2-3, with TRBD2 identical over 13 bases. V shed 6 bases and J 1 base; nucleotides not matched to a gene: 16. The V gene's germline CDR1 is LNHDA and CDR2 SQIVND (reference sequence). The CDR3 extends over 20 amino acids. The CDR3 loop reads CASSPKWPGLAGSRTDTQYF. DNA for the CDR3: TGTGCCAGTAGCCCTAAATGGCCGGGACTAGCGGGGTCCCGCACAGATACGCAGTATTTT.

CDR3 nucleotides: TGTGCCAGCAGCTTAGGGGGGGCCACCAATCAGCCCCAGCATTTT. Its translation: CASSLGGATNQPQHF. The chain is built from TRBV7-2 and TRBJ1-5; TRBD1 is a possible D gene (6 bases). The V gene's germline CDR1 is SGHTA and CDR2 FQGNSA. The CDR3 extends over 15 amino acids. Trimming shortened V by 1 base and J by 3 bases, and 10 bases separated the two germline ends.

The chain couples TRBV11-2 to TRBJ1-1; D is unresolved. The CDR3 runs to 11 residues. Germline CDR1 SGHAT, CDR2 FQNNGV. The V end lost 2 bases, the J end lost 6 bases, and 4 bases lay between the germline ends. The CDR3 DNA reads TGTGCCAGCAGCTTAATGTCTGAAGCTTTCTTT. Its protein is CASSLMSEAFF.

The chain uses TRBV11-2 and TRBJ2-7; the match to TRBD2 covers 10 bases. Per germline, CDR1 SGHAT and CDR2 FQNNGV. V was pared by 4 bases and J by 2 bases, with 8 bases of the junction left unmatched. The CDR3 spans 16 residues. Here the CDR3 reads CASSWPSGGSPYEQYF. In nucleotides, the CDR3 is TGTGCCAGCAGCTGGCCTAGCGGGGGTTCACCCTACGAGCAGTACTTC.

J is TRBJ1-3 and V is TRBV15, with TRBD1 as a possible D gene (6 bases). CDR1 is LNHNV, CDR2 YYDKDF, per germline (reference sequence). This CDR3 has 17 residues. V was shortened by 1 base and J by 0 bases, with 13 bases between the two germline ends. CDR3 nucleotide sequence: TGTGCCACCAGCAGAGGCACTGGACAGATCTCTGGAAACACCATATATTTT. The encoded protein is CATSRGTGQISGNTIYF. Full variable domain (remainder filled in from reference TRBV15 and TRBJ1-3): DAMVIQNPRYQVTQFGKPVTLSCSQTLNHNVMYWYQQKSSQAPKLLFHYYDKDFNNEADTPDNFQSRRPNTSFCFLDIRSPGLGDTAMYLCATSRGTGQISGNTIYFGEGSWLTVV.

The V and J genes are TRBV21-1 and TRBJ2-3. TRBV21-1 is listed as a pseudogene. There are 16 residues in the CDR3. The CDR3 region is CASSKGLTGPGDTQYF. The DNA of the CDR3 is TGTGCCAGCAGCAAAGGTCTTACGGGGCCAGGGGATACGCAGTATTTT.

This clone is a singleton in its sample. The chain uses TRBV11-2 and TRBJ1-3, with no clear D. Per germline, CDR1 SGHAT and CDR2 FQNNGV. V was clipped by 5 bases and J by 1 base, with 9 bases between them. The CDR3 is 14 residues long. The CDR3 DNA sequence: TGTGCCAGCAGCCCTAAGGGATCTGGAAACACCATATATTTT. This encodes CASSPKGSGNTIYF. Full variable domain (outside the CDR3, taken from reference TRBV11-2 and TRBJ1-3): EAGVAQSPRYKIIEKRQSVAFWCNPISGHATLYWYQQILGQGPKLLIQFQNNGVVDDSQLPKDRFSAERLKGVDSTLKIQPAKLEDSAVYLCASSPKGSGNTIYFGEGSWLTVV.